This TCR beta chain was identified during a study of OX40 agonist ivuxolimab in advanced cancers. Measured with immunoSEQ multiplex PCR; TCRdb has only the in-frame clones, and not every one. The sample has tens of thousands of clones; roughly 80% are singletons. Germline V gene lookup returns CDR1 MNHEY and CDR2 SVGAGI. With V trimmed by 5 bases and J by 5 bases, 2 bases remained unmatched. The CDR3 consists of 13 residues. The genes are TRBV6-5 and TRBJ2-2, with 7 bases fitting TRBD1. The sequence was obtained from an adult with an advanced solid tumor such as melanoma, head and neck, liver or kidney cancer. Sequenced here: CD4+ or CD8+ T cells sorted from blood, sampled in a trial of the OX40 agonist ivuxolimab. The CDR3 spells CASSRQGTGELFF. In DNA, the CDR3 is TGTGCCAGCAGTCGACAGGGAACCGGGGAGCTGTTTTTT.